Shown below are 26 T cell receptor beta chains from a single sample sequenced in a study of cytomegalovirus exposure and HLA in healthy donors. The PCR contained 60 Vbeta and 13 Jbeta primers. Data came from immunoSEQ multiplex PCR; TCRdb stores just in-frame clones and leaves some out. The profile shows around 130,000 clones, about three quarters of them singletons. Sequencing was carried out using PBMCs. The receptors originated from a man aged 40-49 years in good health and CMV-seropositive.

CDR3 sequence: CASSFGGTFSNQPQHF. DNA for the CDR3: TGTGCCAGCAGTTTTGGGGGGACCTTTAGCAATCAGCCCCAGCATTTT. The rearrangement uses TRBV28 and TRBJ1-5; D perhaps matches TRBD1 (5 bases). V shed 3 bases and J shed 0 bases, with 12 bases lying between them. Germline V gene lookup returns CDR1 MDHEN and CDR2 SYDVKM. This CDR3 is 16 amino acids long.

The rearrangement uses TRBV6-1 and TRBJ1-4, with TRBD1 matching 9 bases. V shed 0 bases and J 4 bases; nucleotides not matched to a gene: 3. There are 16 residues in the CDR3. Germline V gives CDR1 MNHNS, CDR2 SASEGT. The CDR3 DNA sequence: TGTGCCAGCAGTGAAGCGCTGGGACAGGGTAATGAAAAACTGTTTTTT. This encodes CASSEALGQGNEKLFF.

The V gene is TRBV18, the J gene TRBJ2-2, with TRBD1 as a possible D gene (6 bases). Trimming took off 4 bases at V and 0 bases at J, with 18 bases between the two ends. The CDR3 has 18 residues. Germline V gene sequence: CDR1 KGHSH, CDR2 LQKENI. The CDR3 nucleotides read TGTGCCAGCTCACTAGTCGGACAGACCTACGCGAACACCGGGGAGCTGTTTTTT. It encodes CASSLVGQTYANTGELFF.

The chain uses TRBV5-1 and TRBJ2-7; 14 nucleotides align to TRBD2. The CDR3 runs 15 residues. Germline CDR1 reads SGHRS; CDR2 reads YFSETQ. V lost 4 bases to trimming and J lost 3 bases; unmatched junction nucleotides: 3. The CDR3 region has the DNA TGCGCCAGCAGCCCCGGGACTAGCGGGGGCTACGAGCAGTACTTC. Residues: CASSPGTSGGYEQYF.

This clone has just one count. J is TRBJ2-1 and V is TRBV29-1; D possibly corresponds to TRBD1 (6 bases). Germline CDR1 is SQVTM and CDR2 is ANQGSEA. The CDR3 runs 16 residues. CDR3 sequence reads: CSSIQKGDSNGHEQFF. For the CDR3, the DNA is TGCAGTTCTATCCAAAAGGGGGATTCTAATGGGCATGAGCAGTTCTTC.

This chain's CDR3 is CASSEVRGARTEAFF. CDR3 nucleotides: TGTGCCAGCAGCGAGGTCCGGGGGGCGCGGACTGAAGCTTTCTTT. J is TRBJ1-1 and V is TRBV9, with D possibly being TRBD1 (6 bases). The CDR3 sequence is 15 residues long. The germline gives CDR1 SGDLS, CDR2 YYNGEE. Trimming shortened V by 3 bases and J by 5 bases, and 17 bases separated the two germline ends.

V is TRBV5-1 and J is TRBJ1-2, with 7 positions matching TRBD1. The CDR3 contains 12 residues. Germline V gene lookup returns CDR1 SGHRS and CDR2 YFSETQ. V lost 4 bases, J lost 7 bases, and 4 bases stayed unmatched. The CDR3 sequence is CASSTDRAGYTF. In DNA form, the CDR3 reads TGCGCCAGCAGCACCGACAGGGCTGGCTACACCTTC.

This clone turned up a few times. J is TRBJ2-2 and V is TRBV27; 13 nucleotides agree with TRBD2. V dropped 3 bases and J dropped 5; count of bases not matched to a gene: 12. Germline assignment: CDR1 MNHEY and CDR2 SMNVEV (reference sequence). The CDR3 consists of 19 residues. The chain's CDR3 is CASSFLGLAGVRGTGELFF. The CDR3 DNA reads TGTGCCAGCAGTTTCCTCGGACTAGCGGGAGTTCGAGGTACCGGGGAGCTGTTTTTT.

This clone was recorded a few times. The rearrangement joins TRBV6-4 to TRBJ2-1, with TRBD2 matching 7 bases. V was clipped by 2 bases and J by 0 bases; unmatched bases: 4. The CDR3 runs to 16 residues. Germline V gene sequence: CDR1 MRHNA, CDR2 SNTAGT. The CDR3 region is CASSDGTTNSYNEQFF. CDR3 nucleotide sequence: TGTGCCAGCAGTGACGGGACTACAAACTCCTACAATGAGCAGTTCTTC.

The CDR3 DNA follows: TGCAGCGTTCTACCGGGACAGGGTGGCGAGCAGTACTTC. It encodes CSVLPGQGGEQYF. V is TRBV29-1 and J is TRBJ2-7; 9 bases map to TRBD1. From germline, CDR1 is SQVTM and CDR2 ANQGSEA. The V segment lost 5 bases and the J segment 6 bases; nucleotides outside the gene matches: 8. This CDR3 has 13 residues.

This clone was counted between two and nine times. The J gene is TRBJ2-7, the V gene TRBV4-2; 15 bases are a match to TRBD2. The V and J ends lost 3 bases and 0 bases, in that order; junction bases with no gene match: 12. CDR1 LGHNA and CDR2 YNFKEQ come from the germline V gene. This CDR3 spans 20 amino acids. The CDR3 nucleotides are TGTGCCAGCAGCCACCCACCGGGACTAGCGGGAGGACACTACTCCTACGAGCAGTACTTC. This encodes CASSHPPGLAGGHYSYEQYF.

The V gene is TRBV14, the J gene TRBJ2-2; a possible D gene is TRBD2 (6 bases). Trimming removed 4 bases at V and 4 bases at J, with 13 bases between. The CDR3 totals 15 residues. In germline, CDR1 is SGHDN, CDR2 FVKESK. CDR3 in amino acids: CASSPLGRFTGELFF. CDR3 DNA: TGTGCCAGCAGCCCGTTAGGGAGGTTCACCGGGGAGCTGTTTTTT.

Sample share makes this clone medium-sized (0.01 to 0.1%). The chain links TRBV20-1 to TRBJ2-7; weak D call: TRBD2 (6 bases). The CDR3 has 11 amino acids. V was pared by 5 bases and J by 5 bases, with 10 bases between. Germline V lookup: CDR1 DFQATT, CDR2 SNEGSKA (reference sequence). CDR3 bases: TGCAGTGCTCCTAGACTAGACGAGCAGTACTTC. Translated, it gives CSAPRLDEQYF.

This chain connects TRBV9 to TRBJ1-1, with D uncertain. This CDR3 is built from 15 residues. Trimming took 3 bases from V and 6 from J, leaving 18 bases between them. The V gene's germline CDR1 is SGDLS and CDR2 YYNGEE. CDR3 sequence (DNA): TGTGCCAGCAGCGACCTGGCGGGGAGGTTTGCTGAAGCTTTCTTT. This sequence encodes CASSDLAGRFAEAFF.

This clone came up once. The chain carries TRBV5-4 and TRBJ2-5, with 11 nucleotides matching TRBD2. Trimming cost V 4 bases and J 5 bases; bases outside gene matches: 4. In germline, CDR1 is SGHNT, CDR2 YYREEE (reference sequence). There are 14 residues in the CDR3. CDR3 region: CASSMASGRETQYF. The CDR3 nucleotides read TGTGCCAGCAGCATGGCTAGCGGGAGGGAGACCCAGTACTTC.

This clone appeared a few times. The chain links TRBV6-4 to TRBJ2-2; 8 bases align to TRBD2. The length of the CDR3 is 16 residues. Germline-derived CDR1 and CDR2 are MRHNA and SNTAGT. J lost 4 bases, V lost 0 bases, and 4 bases had no gene match. CDR3 residues: CASSDSSGGATGELFF. The CDR3, as DNA: TGTGCCAGCAGTGACTCTTCCGGGGGGGCCACCGGGGAGCTGTTTTTT.

The chain has TRBV28 and TRBJ1-4, with D perhaps TRBD1 (5 bases). V was trimmed by 7 bases and J by 7 bases, leaving 16 bases between them. The germline gives CDR1 MDHEN, CDR2 SYDVKM. The CDR3 has 14 amino acids. DNA of the CDR3: TGTGCCAGCACCTCTTCGGGGGTAGGTGAAAAACTGTTTTTT. Translating gives CASTSSGVGEKLFF.

V is TRBV7-2 and J is TRBJ2-1; 13 nucleotides match TRBD2. The J segment lost 8 bases and the V segment lost 5 bases, leaving 6 bases of the junction unmatched. CDR3 size: 15 residues. Germline CDR1 and CDR2: SGHTA and FQGNSA. In DNA form, the CDR3 reads TGTGCCAGCAGCCCCCGGACTAGCGGGAGCTATGAGCAGTTCTTC. Its translation: CASSPRTSGSYEQFF.

This chain uses TRBV18 with TRBJ2-1, with 9 bases fitting TRBD1. V was pared by 3 bases and J by 5 bases, with 5 bases of the junction left unmatched. The CDR3 totals 15 residues. Germline V gene data show CDR1 as KGHSH and CDR2 as LQKENI. The CDR3 coding sequence is TGTGCCAGCTCACCCGGGACAGGGAAAAACAATGAGCAGTTCTTC. As protein: CASSPGTGKNNEQFF. Drawing the rest from reference TRBV18 and TRBJ2-1, the complete variable domain is NAGVMQNPRHLVRRRGQEARLRCSPMKGHSHVYWYRQLPEEGLKFMVYLQKENIIDESGMPKERFSAEFPKEGPSILRIQQVVRGDSAAYFCASSPGTGKNNEQFFGPGTRLTVL.

The genes are TRBV2 and TRBJ1-3, with 10 bases identical to TRBD1. Germline V gene data show CDR1 as SNHLY and CDR2 as FYNNEI. CDR3 length: 17 amino acids. J gave up 2 bases and V 7 bases, and 11 bases lay outside the gene matches. For the CDR3, the DNA is TGTGCCAGCACCCCGGGACAGGGGATAGTGGCTGGAAACACCATATATTTT. This codes for CASTPGQGIVAGNTIYF.

By sample share, this clone is medium-sized. CDR3 region: CASSFWPDNNEQFF. CDR3 in DNA: TGTGCCAGCAGCTTTTGGCCAGACAACAATGAGCAGTTCTTC. The chain joins TRBV11-2 to TRBJ2-1; unclear D gene. The CDR3 has 14 amino acids. Germline V gene lookup returns CDR1 SGHAT and CDR2 FQNNGV. V was clipped by 3 bases and J by 5 bases, with 11 bases between them. The full variable domain, rest sourced from reference TRBV11-2 and TRBJ2-1, is EAGVAQSPRYKIIEKRQSVAFWCNPISGHATLYWYQQILGQGPKLLIQFQNNGVVDDSQLPKDRFSAERLKGVDSTLKIQPAKLEDSAVYLCASSFWPDNNEQFFGPGTRLTVL.

V and J are TRBV5-1 and TRBJ2-5; 9 bases are a match to TRBD2. The J segment lost 4 bases and the V segment lost 1 base, leaving 8 bases of the junction unmatched. There are 16 residues in the CDR3. Looked up from germline, CDR1 is SGHRS and CDR2 is YFSETQ. CDR3 loop: CASSLWLAGRLETQYF. As DNA, the CDR3 is TGCGCCAGCAGCTTGTGGCTAGCGGGAAGACTAGAGACCCAGTACTTC.

The chain recombines TRBV5-6 with TRBJ1-1, with D possibly being TRBD1 (5 bases). V was shortened by 4 bases and J by 3 bases, with 19 bases between the two germline ends. This CDR3 comprises 16 residues. Germline values: CDR1 SGHDT, CDR2 YYEEEE. The CDR3 spells CASSRLVGVGDTEAFF. CDR3 nucleotide sequence: TGTGCCAGCAGCCGTTTGGTAGGGGTAGGGGACACTGAAGCTTTCTTT.

The DNA of the CDR3 is TGTGCCTGGGGTAGGACTAGCGGATACTCCTACAATGAGCAGTTCTTC. This translates into CAWGRTSGYSYNEQFF. The V gene is TRBV30, the J gene TRBJ2-1; 10 bases are shared with TRBD2. The CDR3 is 16 residues long. V was pared by 5 bases and J by 0 bases, with 7 bases of the junction left unmatched. Germline V gives CDR1 GTSNPN, CDR2 SVGIG (reference sequence).

The V and J genes are TRBV18 and TRBJ2-2, with D maybe TRBD2 (6 bases). CDR1 and CDR2 (germline): KGHSH, LQKENI. V lost 2 bases, J lost 4 bases, and 11 bases lay in between. This CDR3 region has 15 residues. The CDR3 coding sequence is TGTGCCAGCTCACCAGCATGGGGAGGCACCGGGGAGCTGTTTTTT. Protein sequence: CASSPAWGGTGELFF.

J is TRBJ2-5 and V is TRBV4-1, with TRBD2 matching over 8 bases. Germline assignment: CDR1 MGHRA and CDR2 YSYEKL. V was pared by 2 bases and J by 5 bases, with 4 bases of the junction left unmatched. CDR3 length equals 14 residues. The CDR3 sequence: CASSQTSGRETQYF. CDR3 in DNA: TGCGCCAGCAGCCAAACTAGCGGACGGGAGACCCAGTACTTC.